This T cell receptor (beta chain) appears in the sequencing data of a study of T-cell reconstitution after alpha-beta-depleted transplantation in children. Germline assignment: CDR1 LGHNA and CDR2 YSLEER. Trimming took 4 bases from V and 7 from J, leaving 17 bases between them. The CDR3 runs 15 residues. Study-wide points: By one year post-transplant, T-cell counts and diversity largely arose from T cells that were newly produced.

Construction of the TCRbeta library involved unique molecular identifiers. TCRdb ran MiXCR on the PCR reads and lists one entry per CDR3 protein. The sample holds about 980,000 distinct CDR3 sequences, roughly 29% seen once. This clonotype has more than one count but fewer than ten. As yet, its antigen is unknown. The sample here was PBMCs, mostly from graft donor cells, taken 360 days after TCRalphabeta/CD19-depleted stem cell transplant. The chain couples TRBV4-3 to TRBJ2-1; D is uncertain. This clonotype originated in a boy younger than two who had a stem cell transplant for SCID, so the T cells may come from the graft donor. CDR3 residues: CASSPSFPRSNEQFF. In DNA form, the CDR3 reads TGCGCCAGCAGCCCAAGTTTCCCCCGCTCAAATGAGCAGTTCTTC.